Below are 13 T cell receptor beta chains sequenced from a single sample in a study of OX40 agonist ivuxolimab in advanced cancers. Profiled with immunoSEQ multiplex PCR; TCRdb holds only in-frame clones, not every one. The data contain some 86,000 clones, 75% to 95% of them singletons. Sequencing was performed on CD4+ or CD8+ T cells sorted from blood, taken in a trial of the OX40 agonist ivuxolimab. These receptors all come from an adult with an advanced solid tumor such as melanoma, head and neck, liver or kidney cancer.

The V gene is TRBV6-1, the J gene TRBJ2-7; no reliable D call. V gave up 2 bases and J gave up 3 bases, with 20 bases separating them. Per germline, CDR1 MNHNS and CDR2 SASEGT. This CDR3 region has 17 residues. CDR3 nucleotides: TGTGCCAGCAGTGAACAAGACTGGAGAAGTAAGGACTACGAGCAGTACTTC. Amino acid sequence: CASSEQDWRSKDYEQYF.

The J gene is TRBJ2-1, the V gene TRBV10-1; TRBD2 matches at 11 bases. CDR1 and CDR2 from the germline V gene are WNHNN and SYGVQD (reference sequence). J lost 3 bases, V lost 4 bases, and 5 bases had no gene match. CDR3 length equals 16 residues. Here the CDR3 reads CASSVTGLAGYNEQFF. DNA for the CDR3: TGCGCCAGCAGTGTTACCGGACTAGCGGGCTACAATGAGCAGTTCTTC.

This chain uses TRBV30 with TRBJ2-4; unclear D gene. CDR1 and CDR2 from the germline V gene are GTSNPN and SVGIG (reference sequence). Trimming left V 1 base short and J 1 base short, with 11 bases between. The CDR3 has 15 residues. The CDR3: CAWSGNLDAKNIQYF. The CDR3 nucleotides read TGTGCCTGGAGTGGTAACTTGGACGCCAAAAACATTCAGTACTTC. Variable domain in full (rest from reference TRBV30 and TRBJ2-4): SQTIHQWPATLVQPVGSPLSLECTVEGTSNPNLYWYRQAAGRGLQLLFYSVGIGQISSEVPQNLSASRPQDRQFILSSKKLLLSDSGFYLCAWSGNLDAKNIQYFGAGTRLSVL.

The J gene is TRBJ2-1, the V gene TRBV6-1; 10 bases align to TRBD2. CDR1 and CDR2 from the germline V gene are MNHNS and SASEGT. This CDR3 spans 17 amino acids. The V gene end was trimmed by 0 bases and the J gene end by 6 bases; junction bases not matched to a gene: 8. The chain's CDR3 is CASSEASLAGVGNEQFF. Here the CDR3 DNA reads TGTGCCAGCAGTGAAGCATCCCTAGCGGGAGTGGGCAATGAGCAGTTCTTC.

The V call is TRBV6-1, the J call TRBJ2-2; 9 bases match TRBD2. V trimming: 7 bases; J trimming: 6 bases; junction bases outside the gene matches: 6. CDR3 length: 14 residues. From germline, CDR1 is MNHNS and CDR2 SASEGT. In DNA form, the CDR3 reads TGTGCCAGCATGGCGGGAGGGAAGGCCGGGGAGCTGTTTTTT. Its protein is CASMAGGKAGELFF.

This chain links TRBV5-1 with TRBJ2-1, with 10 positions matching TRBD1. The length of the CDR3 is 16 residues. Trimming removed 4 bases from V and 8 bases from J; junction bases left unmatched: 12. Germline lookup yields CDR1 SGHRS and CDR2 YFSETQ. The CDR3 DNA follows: TGCGCCAGCAGCAGTGGTGGAGGGACAGGGGCAGATGAGCAGTTCTTC. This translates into CASSSGGGTGADEQFF.

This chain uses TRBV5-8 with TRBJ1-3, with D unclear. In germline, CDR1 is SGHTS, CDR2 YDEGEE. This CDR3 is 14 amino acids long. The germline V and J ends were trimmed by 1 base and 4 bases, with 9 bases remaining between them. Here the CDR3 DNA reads TGTGCCAGCAGCTTGAGGGATGCCGGAAACACCATATATTTT. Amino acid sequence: CASSLRDAGNTIYF.

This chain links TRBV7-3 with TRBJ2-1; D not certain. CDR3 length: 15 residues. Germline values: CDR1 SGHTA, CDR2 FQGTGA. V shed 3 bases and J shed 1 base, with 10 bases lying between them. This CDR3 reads CASSFQPSSYNEQFF. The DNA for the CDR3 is TGTGCCAGCAGCTTCCAGCCATCGTCCTACAATGAGCAGTTCTTC.

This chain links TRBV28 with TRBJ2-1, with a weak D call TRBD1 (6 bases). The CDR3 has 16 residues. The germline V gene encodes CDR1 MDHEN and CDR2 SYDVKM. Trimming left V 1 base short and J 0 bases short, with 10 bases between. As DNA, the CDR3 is TGTGCCAGCAGTTTATTAACAGGGAGCTCCTACAATGAGCAGTTCTTC. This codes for CASSLLTGSSYNEQFF.

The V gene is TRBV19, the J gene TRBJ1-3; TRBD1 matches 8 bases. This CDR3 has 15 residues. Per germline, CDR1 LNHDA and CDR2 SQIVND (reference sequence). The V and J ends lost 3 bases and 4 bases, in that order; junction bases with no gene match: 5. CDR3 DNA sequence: TGTGCCAGTAGTATGGACAGGGTATACGGAAACACCATATATTTT. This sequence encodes CASSMDRVYGNTIYF. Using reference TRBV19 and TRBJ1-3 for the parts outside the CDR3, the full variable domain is DGGITQSPKYLFRKEGQNVTLSCEQNLNHDAMYWYRQDPGQGLRLIYYSQIVNDFQKGDIAEGYSVSREKKESFPLTVTSAQKNPTAFYLCASSMDRVYGNTIYFGEGSWLTVV.

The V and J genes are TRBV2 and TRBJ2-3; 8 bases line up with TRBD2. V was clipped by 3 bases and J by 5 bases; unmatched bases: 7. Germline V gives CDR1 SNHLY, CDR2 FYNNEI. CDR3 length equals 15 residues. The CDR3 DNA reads TGTGCCAGCAGTGATCGGGGGGGGCGCGGAGATACGCAGTATTTT. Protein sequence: CASSDRGGRGDTQYF.

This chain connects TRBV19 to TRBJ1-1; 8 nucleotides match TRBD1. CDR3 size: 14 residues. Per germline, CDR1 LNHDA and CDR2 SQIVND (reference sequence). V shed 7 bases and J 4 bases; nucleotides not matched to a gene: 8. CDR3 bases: TGTGCCAGTATGGAGACAGGGGTGAGCACTGAAGCTTTCTTT. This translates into CASMETGVSTEAFF.

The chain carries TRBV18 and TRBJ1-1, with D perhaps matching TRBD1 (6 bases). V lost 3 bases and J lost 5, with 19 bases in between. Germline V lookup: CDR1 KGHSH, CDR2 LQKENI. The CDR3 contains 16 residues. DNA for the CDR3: TGTGCCAGCTCACCCTCCTCCTTTGGGGGCGGGACTGAAGCTTTCTTT. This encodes CASSPSSFGGGTEAFF.